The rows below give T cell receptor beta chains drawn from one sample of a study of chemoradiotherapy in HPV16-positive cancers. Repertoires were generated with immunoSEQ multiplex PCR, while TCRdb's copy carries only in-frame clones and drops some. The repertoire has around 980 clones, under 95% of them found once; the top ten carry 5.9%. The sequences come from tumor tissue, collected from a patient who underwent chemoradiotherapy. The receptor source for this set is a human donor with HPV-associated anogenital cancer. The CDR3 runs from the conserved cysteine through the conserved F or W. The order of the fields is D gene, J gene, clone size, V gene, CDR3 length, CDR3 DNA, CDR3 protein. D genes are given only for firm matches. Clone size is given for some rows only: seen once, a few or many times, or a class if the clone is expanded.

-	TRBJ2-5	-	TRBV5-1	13	TGCGCCAGCAGCTTGGAGGTGGCGGAGACCCAGTACTTC	CASSLEVAETQYF
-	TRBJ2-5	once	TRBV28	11	TGTGCCAGCAGGAAATCAGAGACCCAGTACTTC	CASRKSETQYF
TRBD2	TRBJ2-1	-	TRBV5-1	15	TGCGCCAGCAGCTTGATTAGCGGGAGGGTCGATGAGCAGTTCTTC	CASSLISGRVDEQFF
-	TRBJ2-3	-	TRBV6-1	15	TGTGCCAGCAGTGAAGCGGCTGGGACCCCATATACGCAGTATTTT	CASSEAAGTPYTQYF
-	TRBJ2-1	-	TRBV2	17	TGTGCCAGCAGTGCCCCCATAAGGCGGGCCGGTCACAATGAGCAGTTCTTC	CASSAPIRRAGHNEQFF
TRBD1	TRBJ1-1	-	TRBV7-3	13	TGTGCCAGCAGCTTGCAGGGGGACACTGAAGCTTTCTTT	CASSLQGDTEAFF
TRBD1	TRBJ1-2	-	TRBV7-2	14	TGTGCCAGCAGCACCCGGACAGGAACCTATGGCTACACCTTC	CASSTRTGTYGYTF
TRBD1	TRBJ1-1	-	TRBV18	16	TGTGCCAGCTCACCCCGGGGGACAGGGGGGATCACTGAAGCTTTCTTT	CASSPRGTGGITEAFF
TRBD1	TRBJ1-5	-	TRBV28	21	TGTGCCAGCAGTTTAGAGGTCTCCGGGACAGGGGGGAGTCCCAGGAATCAGCCCCAGCATTTT	CASSLEVSGTGGSPRNQPQHF
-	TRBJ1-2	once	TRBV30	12	TGTGCCTGGGTCGGGTCTGGGGCGGGCTACACCTTC	CAWVGSGAGYTF
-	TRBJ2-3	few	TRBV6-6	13	TGTGCCAGCCGGGGCCCCTATGCAGATACGCAGTATTTT	CASRGPYADTQYF
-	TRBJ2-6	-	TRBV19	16	TGTGCCAGTAGCCCAATGTCAGGGAGTGGGGCCAACGTCCTGACTTTC	CASSPMSGSGANVLTF
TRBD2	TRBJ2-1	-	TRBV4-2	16	TGTGCCAGCAGCCATATAAGCGGGGGGTTGCGCAATGAGCAGTTCTTC	CASSHISGGLRNEQFF
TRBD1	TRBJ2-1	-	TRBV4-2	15	TGTGCCAGCAGCCAAGATGGGACAGGGTTCAATGAGCAGTTCTTC	CASSQDGTGFNEQFF
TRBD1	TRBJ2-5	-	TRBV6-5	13	TGTGCCAGCAGAACAGGGGGCCGGGAGACCCAGTACTTC	CASRTGGRETQYF
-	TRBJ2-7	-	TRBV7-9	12	TGTGCCAGCAGCTTAGTGTATGACGAGCAGTACTTC	CASSLVYDEQYF
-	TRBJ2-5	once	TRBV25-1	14	TGTGCCAGCAGTGAGCGTGGGCACCAAGAGACCCAGTACTTC	CASSERGHQETQYF
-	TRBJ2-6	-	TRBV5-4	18	TGTGCCAGCAGCCCCAGGGGTAGTTTACGATCTGGGGCCAACGTCCTGACTTTC	CASSPRGSLRSGANVLTF
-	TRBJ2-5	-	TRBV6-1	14	TGTGCCAGCAGTACCCCCCAGGGTCTAGAGACCCAGTACTTC	CASSTPQGLETQYF
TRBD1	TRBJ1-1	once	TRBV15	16	TGTGCCACCAGCAGAGATCGCGGACAGGGTGTCACTGAAGCTTTCTTT	CATSRDRGQGVTEAFF